The clone carrying this TCR beta chain was recorded once. Its antigen is not known. This record belongs to a study of T cell responses to AZD1222 COVID-19 vaccine. General observations from the study: Females outnumbered males among donors, who were mostly white British; clonal diversity was possibly underestimated. The span of vaccine-associated CD4 TCRs extended across spike, with dominance at 160-218 and 743-854. A reported finding is that nearly half of spike-specific TCRs target unmutated variant regions.

Germline V gene data show CDR1 as MNHEY and CDR2 as SMNVEV (reference sequence). The ends lost 4 bases at V and 1 base at J; junction bases unmatched: 2. The length of the CDR3 is 15 residues. Sequencing was performed with immunoSEQ multiplex PCR; in TCRdb, only in-frame clones are kept and a portion is missing. The sample has 90,000 to 150,000 clones, about 86% seen once. The sequencing here drew on peripheral blood, taken 28 days after the second AZD1222 dose. This chain joins TRBV27 and TRBJ2-2, with 8 bases fitting TRBD1. This clonotype originated in an adult who received the AZD1222 COVID-19 vaccine. CDR3 DNA: TGTGCCAGCAGTTGGACAGGGTTGAACACCGGGGAGCTGTTTTTT. This translates into CASSWTGLNTGELFF.